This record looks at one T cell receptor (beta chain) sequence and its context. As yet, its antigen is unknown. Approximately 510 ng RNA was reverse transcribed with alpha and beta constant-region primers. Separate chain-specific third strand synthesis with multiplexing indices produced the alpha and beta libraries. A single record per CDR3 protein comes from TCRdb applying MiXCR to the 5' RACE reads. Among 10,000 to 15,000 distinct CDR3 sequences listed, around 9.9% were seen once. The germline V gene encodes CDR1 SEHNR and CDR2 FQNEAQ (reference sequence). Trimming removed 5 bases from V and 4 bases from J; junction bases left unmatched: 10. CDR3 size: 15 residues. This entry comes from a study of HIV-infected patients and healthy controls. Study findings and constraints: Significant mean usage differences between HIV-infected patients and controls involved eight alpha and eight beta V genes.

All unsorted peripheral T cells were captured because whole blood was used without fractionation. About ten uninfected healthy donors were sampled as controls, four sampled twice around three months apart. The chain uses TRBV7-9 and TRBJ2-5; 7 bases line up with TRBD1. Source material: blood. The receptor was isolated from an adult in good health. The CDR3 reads CASSGRDSLGETQYF. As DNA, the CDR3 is TGTGCCAGCAGCGGAAGGGACAGCCTCGGAGAGACCCAGTACTTC.